The source of this TCR beta chain is a study of blood T cell repertoires in COVID-19. Across the study: Donors in the United States, Italy and Spain gave samples during acute or convalescent COVID-19. The cDNA or gDNA used as material had been derived from T cells, B-cell-depleted T cells, or PBMCs.

The ends were cut back, 4 bases at V and 1 base at J, with 14 bases in the middle. Germline CDR1 is SGHTA and CDR2 is FQGNSA. The CDR3 totals 16 residues. Study members were between about 18 and 90 years old and lived in some 22 US regions. Participant-reported clinical history was the basis for cohort assignment. Only in-frame clones appear in the TCRdb table, and some are missing; sequencing was by immunoSEQ multiplex PCR. The sample carries fewer than 250,000 clones, just over 85% recorded once. The specimen sequenced was PBMCs or T cells enriched from blood (not recorded which). The rearrangement joins TRBV7-2 to TRBJ1-3; D is unclear. The clonotype originates from a woman between 40 and 55 years old with acute COVID-19. This chain's CDR3 is CASSSLGGGSGNTIYF. Here the CDR3 DNA reads TGTGCCAGCAGCTCCCTAGGAGGAGGATCTGGAAACACCATATATTTT.